Below are 22 T cell receptor beta chains sequenced from a single sample in a study of cytomegalovirus exposure and HLA in healthy donors. PCR amplification relied on 60 Vbeta primers (plus 13 Jbeta primers). Sequencing was performed with immunoSEQ multiplex PCR; in TCRdb, only in-frame clones are kept and a portion is missing. The repertoire holds 200,000 to 250,000 clones, with approximately 80% as singletons. Source material: PBMCs. The origin of the receptors is a man aged 50 to 60 in good health and CMV-seronegative.

The J gene is TRBJ2-2, the V gene TRBV19; D possibly corresponds to TRBD1 (5 bases). CDR3 size: 12 residues. Trimming took 7 bases from V and 5 from J, leaving 8 bases between them. Germline loops: CDR1 LNHDA, CDR2 SQIVND (reference sequence). CDR3 in amino acids: CASTSGTGELFF. Written as DNA, the CDR3 is TGTGCCAGTACCTCAGGGACCGGGGAGCTGTTTTTT.

This chain connects TRBV2 to TRBJ2-1; TRBD1 matches 12 bases. V was pared by 1 base and J by 2 bases, with 3 bases of the junction left unmatched. This CDR3 is 17 amino acids long. CDR1 SNHLY and CDR2 FYNNEI come from the germline V gene. The CDR3 loop is CASSEGGTGGAYNEQFF. The CDR3 nucleotides read TGTGCCAGCAGTGAAGGGGGGACAGGGGGCGCCTACAATGAGCAGTTCTTC.

Details on this clone: Lacking the conserved final phenylalanine or tryptophan, this CDR3 likely reflects a read error. The limits of the CDR3 on the DNA are not certain, so only TCRdb's listed CDR3 is given. The chain is built from TRBV6-4 and TRBJ1-2; TRBD1 is taken as the D call from the table, unchecked against the DNA. The CDR3 is 10 amino acids in total, end residues counted. Germline V gene data show CDR1 as MRHNA and CDR2 as SNTAGT. The CDR3 is CASRDGQISD.

Notes on this clone: The same CDR3 also results from other DNA sequences found in this sample. The chain uses TRBV9 and TRBJ2-7, with 8 bases matching TRBD2. V shed 0 bases and J 1 base; nucleotides not matched to a gene: 3. This CDR3 has 15 residues. The germline V gene encodes CDR1 SGDLS and CDR2 YYNGEE. The chain's CDR3 is CASSVEASGSYEQYF. CDR3 nucleotide sequence: TGTGCCAGCAGCGTAGAGGCTAGCGGGTCCTACGAGCAGTACTTC.

The chain's CDR3 is CASSLKQAGGWGTDTQYF. The CDR3 nucleotides are TGTGCCAGCAGCTTAAAGCAGGCGGGAGGATGGGGCACAGATACGCAGTATTTT. This chain connects TRBV7-3 to TRBJ2-3; 8 nucleotides align to TRBD2. J lost 1 base, V lost 1 base, and 10 bases had no gene match. CDR3 length equals 18 residues. CDR1 and CDR2 from the germline V gene are SGHTA and FQGTGA.

The J gene is TRBJ2-1, the V gene TRBV5-1; TRBD2 agrees at 10 bases. The length of the CDR3 is 15 residues. Unmatched junction bases numbered 6, after V lost 2 bases and J lost 7 bases. CDR1 is SGHRS, CDR2 YFSETQ, per germline. The CDR3 reads CASSLIGLAVNEQFF. Here the CDR3 DNA reads TGCGCCAGCAGCTTAATAGGACTAGCGGTAAATGAGCAGTTCTTC.

This clone was detected once. The chain joins TRBV15 to TRBJ2-3, with D possibly TRBD2 on 5 matching bases. Looked up from germline, CDR1 is LNHNV and CDR2 is YYDKDF (reference sequence). Trimming cost V 0 bases and J 1 base, with 11 bases left between them. The CDR3 has 16 residues. CDR3 sequence reads: CATSRDGRAGTDTQYF. CDR3 nucleotides: TGTGCCACCAGCAGAGATGGGCGGGCCGGCACAGATACGCAGTATTTT.

This chain links TRBV2 with TRBJ2-5, with TRBD2 identical over 8 bases. V trimming: 0 bases; J trimming: 4 bases; junction bases outside the gene matches: 7. This CDR3 has 16 residues. Germline values: CDR1 SNHLY, CDR2 FYNNEI. The CDR3 DNA is TGTGCCAGCAGTGAAGCGCCAGCGGGAGTGCGAGAGACCCAGTACTTC. This sequence encodes CASSEAPAGVRETQYF.

V usage is TRBV11-3 and J usage is TRBJ2-5, with 10 bases lining up with TRBD2. This CDR3 has 15 residues. The germline CDR1 and CDR2 sequences are SGHNT and YENEEA. V lost 4 bases to trimming and J lost 3 bases; unmatched junction nucleotides: 5. CDR3: CASSSGTSEEETQYF. CDR3 nucleotide sequence: TGTGCCAGCAGCTCCGGGACTAGCGAGGAAGAGACCCAGTACTTC.

The V and J genes are TRBV5-1 and TRBJ1-2; tentatively, D is TRBD1 (5 bases). Trimming left V 4 bases short and J 1 base short, with 14 bases between. The CDR3 is made up of 15 amino acids. The germline gives CDR1 SGHRS, CDR2 YFSETQ. CDR3 protein: CASSPTAVGNYGYTF. The CDR3 DNA follows: TGCGCCAGCAGCCCGACAGCCGTGGGTAACTATGGCTACACCTTC.

The chain combines TRBV19 with TRBJ2-5, with a tentative D call TRBD2 (5 bases). There are 14 residues in the CDR3. The germline V gene has CDR1 LNHDA and CDR2 SQIVND (reference sequence). V lost 0 bases and J lost 4, with 9 bases in between. The CDR3 reads CASSIDHGRETQYF. The CDR3 DNA reads as TGTGCCAGTAGTATAGACCATGGGAGAGAGACCCAGTACTTC. Full variable domain (missing parts from reference TRBV19 and TRBJ2-5): DGGITQSPKYLFRKEGQNVTLSCEQNLNHDAMYWYRQDPGQGLRLIYYSQIVNDFQKGDIAEGYSVSREKKESFPLTVTSAQKNPTAFYLCASSIDHGRETQYFGPGTRLLVL.

This sequence joins TRBV19 and TRBJ1-5, with a tentative D call TRBD1 (6 bases). The germline V gene encodes CDR1 LNHDA and CDR2 SQIVND (reference sequence). V was cut by 6 bases and J by 1 base, with 10 bases left in between. This CDR3 is built from 14 residues. CDR3 DNA sequence: TGTGCCAGTAGGTCCCAGGGGAGCAATCAGCCCCAGCATTTT. Protein: CASRSQGSNQPQHF.

The chain links TRBV7-6 to TRBJ2-3; TRBD1 aligns across 8 bases. The CDR3 has 15 amino acids. The V and J ends lost 4 bases and 4 bases, in that order; junction bases with no gene match: 7. Per germline, CDR1 SGHVS and CDR2 FNYEAQ. CDR3 amino acids: CASSSRQGSADTQYF. In nucleotides, the CDR3 is TGTGCCAGCAGCTCCCGACAGGGGTCGGCAGATACGCAGTATTTT.

The rearrangement links TRBV6-1 to TRBJ2-3; TRBD2 matches at 8 bases. V lost 2 bases to trimming and J lost 1 base; unmatched junction nucleotides: 8. This CDR3 is 17 amino acids long. Germline assignment: CDR1 MNHNS and CDR2 SASEGT. In nucleotides, the CDR3 is TGTGCCAGCAGTGAATCTTGGCTAGCGGGCCGCACAGATACGCAGTATTTT. As protein: CASSESWLAGRTDTQYF.

The chain combines TRBV5-5 with TRBJ2-7, with 7 bases that match TRBD1. Germline loops: CDR1 SGHKS, CDR2 YYEKEE (reference sequence). The CDR3 consists of 14 residues. The trim removed 4 bases at V and 3 bases at J, leaving 7 bases unmatched. In DNA, the CDR3 is TGTGCCAGCAGCCCGGGACAGCGAATCTACGAGCAGTACTTC. This sequence encodes CASSPGQRIYEQYF.

This sequence joins TRBV2 and TRBJ2-5; 12 nucleotides agree with TRBD2. Germline values: CDR1 SNHLY, CDR2 FYNNEI. The V gene end was trimmed by 6 bases and the J gene end by 5 bases; junction bases not matched to a gene: 10. The CDR3 runs 16 residues. The chain's CDR3 is CASRRTSGIAGETQYF. Written as DNA, the CDR3 is TGTGCCAGCAGAAGGACTAGCGGGATCGCCGGCGAGACCCAGTACTTC.

This chain joins TRBV7-3 and TRBJ2-7; 7 nucleotides line up with TRBD1. CDR1 and CDR2 from the germline V gene are SGHTA and FQGTGA. The V gene end was trimmed by 2 bases and the J gene end by 6 bases; junction bases not matched to a gene: 7. This CDR3 spans 14 amino acids. The CDR3 region has the DNA TGTGCCAGCAGCTTAGAGGGGGCTGTGGTCGAGCAGTACTTC. Its protein is CASSLEGAVVEQYF.

This chain connects TRBV2 to TRBJ1-1, with TRBD1 matching over 9 bases. The CDR3 consists of 14 residues. Germline V gene lookup returns CDR1 SNHLY and CDR2 FYNNEI. Germline trimming cut 6 bases from V and 4 bases from J; bases unmatched to any gene: 6. CDR3 nucleotides: TGTGCCAGCAGCGGACAGGGGAGAATCACTGAAGCTTTCTTT. Protein product: CASSGQGRITEAFF.

This chain connects TRBV30 to TRBJ2-7, with 9 positions matching TRBD1. CDR1 is GTSNPN, CDR2 SVGIG, per germline (reference sequence). The CDR3 sequence is 13 residues long. Losses at the gene ends were 4 bases for V and 1 base for J; bases not matched to a gene: 2. The CDR3: CAWTGTGSYEQYF. CDR3 DNA sequence: TGTGCCTGGACGGGGACAGGGTCCTACGAGCAGTACTTC. The whole variable domain, remainder taken from reference TRBV30 and TRBJ2-7, is SQTIHQWPATLVQPVGSPLSLECTVEGTSNPNLYWYRQAAGRGLQLLFYSVGIGQISSEVPQNLSASRPQDRQFILSSKKLLLSDSGFYLCAWTGTGSYEQYFGPGTRLTVT.

This chain connects TRBV5-6 to TRBJ1-5, with a possible D match to TRBD1 (5 bases). The CDR3 is 17 amino acids. Germline V lookup: CDR1 SGHDT, CDR2 YYEEEE. Trimming took off 4 bases at V and 3 bases at J, with 20 bases between the two ends. CDR3 protein: CASSRALGRGSNQPQHF. In DNA, the CDR3 is TGTGCCAGCAGCAGAGCGTTGGGACGGGGGTCCAATCAGCCCCAGCATTTT.

V gene TRBV4-1 combines with J gene TRBJ1-1, with TRBD1 matching over 7 bases. Germline assignment: CDR1 MGHRA and CDR2 YSYEKL. V lost 0 bases to trimming and J lost 0 bases; unmatched junction nucleotides: 7. The CDR3 is made up of 17 amino acids. The CDR3 region is CASSQDGDRTMNTEAFF. The CDR3 DNA is TGCGCCAGCAGCCAAGATGGGGACAGAACCATGAACACTGAAGCTTTCTTT.

The gene calls are TRBV10-2 and TRBJ2-2; possibly TRBD2 for D (6 bases). V shed 8 bases and J shed 3 bases, with 16 bases lying between them. CDR1 and CDR2 (germline): WSHSY, SAAADI. The CDR3 has 15 amino acids. The CDR3 nucleotides are TGCGCCAGCCGATTCGGGAGTCGGGACACCGGGGAGCTGTTTTTT. It codes for CASRFGSRDTGELFF.